This T cell receptor (beta chain) appears in the sequencing data of a study of T-cell memory formation after mild COVID-19 (TCRdb year 2021). With regard to the full study: TCR sequence clusters from the two donors were largely donor specific. Two young, previously healthy adult volunteers made up the cohort, one male and one female. Longitudinal TCRalpha and TCRbeta repertoire sequencing tracked T-cell clones expanding and contracting after mild COVID-19 in a couple of donors. The study at large found these results: Contracting CD4+ clones turned up mainly in the CM and EM memory subsets, whereas EMRA was where CD8+ clones were enriched. Some responding clones were detected in pre-infection memory, which suggested that pre-existing cross-reactive memory T cells had joined the SARS-CoV-2 response. Only two mild cases were covered by the study, and larger cohorts that include severe cases with pre-infection samples were considered necessary. SARS-CoV-2 specificity was not confirmed for the second-wave clones peaking on day 37. From day 15 to 85, contracting clones showed balanced CD4/CD8 phenotypes, whereas a second wave of clones that expanded from day 15 to 37 leaned towards CD4+.

Sequencing was carried out with an Illumina NovaSeq 6000. cDNA libraries for TCRalpha and TCRbeta were prepared by 5'RACE using constant-segment primers, with sample barcodes and unique molecular identifiers added. Trizol reagent was used to extract RNA from every sample. The libraries were amplified in two PCR steps, and the second step added a second sample barcode and Illumina TruSeq adapters. Sequencing of libraries was performed on an Illumina NovaSeq with 2 x 150 bp paired-end reads. Concerning the study's data processing: The reads were demultiplexed and collapsed into UMI-guided consensus sequences using migec v1.2.7. Using mixcr v2.1.11, UMI consensuses were aligned to TRA and TRB V and J templates and then assembled into clonotypes. A clonotype was counted as expanded or contracted only when both edgeR and NoisET called the clonotype significant, with the noise models trained on biological replicates. For edgeR calls, a false discovery rate-adjusted p below 0.01 and a log2 fold-change threshold of 1 were applied. As an exploratory analysis of dynamics, PCA with hierarchical clustering was applied to max-normalized trajectories of the 1000 most abundant clonotypes. Separately sequenced CD4+ and CD8+ repertoires were used to assign the CD4 or CD8 phenotype of responding clones. TCRdb reanalyzed the raw reads on its own, using fastp at Q25 for trimming and MiXCR for clone calling, and kept in-frame beta chains. CDR3 protein sequences are deduplicated, and each keeps its most common genes and DNA. The V and J calls and clone size are TCRdb's, not the authors'. The sample table lists 65,000 to 95,000 distinct CDR3 sequences, 10% to 15% of them with a count of one. The ten largest clonotypes hold around two fifths of the sample.

The germline V gene (reference sequence) supplies CDR1 SEHNR and CDR2 FQNEAQ. V loses 11 bases of germline sequence and J loses 1 base, and the interval between the two ends is 12 bases. The CDR3 sequence holds 13 residues, the cysteine and phenylalanine included. The sequence is cut down to CDR3 DNA, 39 bases in frame from base 1. For this clonotype: Its antigen is unknown. Base qualities are not recorded, but no much larger clone differs from it by a single base.

PBMCs were isolated by Ficoll-Paque density gradient centrifugation. The clonotype was recovered from a young man who had mild COVID-19 (a few samples of this study predate the infection). The sample titles of this study are shuffled in the database, so cell type and time point are left out; the donor was told from shared clones. The specimen was PBMCs or a T cell subset sorted from them (not recorded which). The chain links TRBV7-9 with TRBJ2-4; TRBD2 might be the D gene, on 7 matching bases. The nucleotide sequence is TGTGCCTCCGGGGGGCAGGCCAAAAACATTCAGTACTTC. The resulting protein is CASGGQAKNIQYF.